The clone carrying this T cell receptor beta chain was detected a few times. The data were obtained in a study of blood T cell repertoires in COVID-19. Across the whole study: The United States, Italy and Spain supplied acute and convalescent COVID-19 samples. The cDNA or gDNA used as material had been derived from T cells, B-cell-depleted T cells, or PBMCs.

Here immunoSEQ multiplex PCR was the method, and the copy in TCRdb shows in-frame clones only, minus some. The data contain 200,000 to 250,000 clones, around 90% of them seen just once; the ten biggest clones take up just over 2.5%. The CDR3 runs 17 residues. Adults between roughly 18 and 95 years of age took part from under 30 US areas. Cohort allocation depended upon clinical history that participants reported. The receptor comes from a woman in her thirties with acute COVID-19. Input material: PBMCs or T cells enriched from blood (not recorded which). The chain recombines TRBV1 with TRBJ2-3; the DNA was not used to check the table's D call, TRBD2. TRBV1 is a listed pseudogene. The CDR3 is CTSSQLTQRGGTDTQYF. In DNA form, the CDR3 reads TGCACCAGCAGCCAATTGACCCAGCGGGGGGGGACAGATACGCAGTATTTT.